This is a list of T cell receptor beta chains from one sample in a study of T cell responses to AZD1222 COVID-19 vaccine. Clones were sequenced by immunoSEQ multiplex PCR, and TCRdb holds only the in-frame ones, with some missing. The table lists some 97,000 clones, approximately 91% of them singletons. The specimen comprised peripheral blood, sampled on day 0 of AZD1222 vaccination. Receptors were obtained from an adult in good health. Each CDR3 is given with its conserved first and last residue. Not all rows give a size; the values are once, few, many and, for expanded clones, a class.

V	size	J	CDR3
TRBV7-3	-	TRBJ2-1	CASSLSGLAGYEQFF
TRBV2	once	TRBJ1-6	CASSEAGLTNSPLHF
TRBV27	few	TRBJ1-2	CASSHGGPERGYTF
TRBV29-1	-	TRBJ2-7	CSVGKGGLAGVEQYF
TRBV2	-	TRBJ2-7	CASGPGAAAYEQYF
TRBV2	-	TRBJ1-6	CASSDLASPSSAYNSPLHF
TRBV29-1	-	TRBJ2-2	CSVLSPSLNTGELFF
TRBV10-1	-	TRBJ2-7	CASSESLSYEQYF
TRBV5-1	-	TRBJ1-1	CASRPSLGINTEAFF
TRBV5-1	-	TRBJ1-2	CASSNLPGEPYGYTF
TRBV29-1	-	TRBJ1-1	CSDYGEITEAFF
TRBV7-2	once	TRBJ2-3	CASMGYNTDTQYF
TRBV5-6	-	TRBJ2-1	CASSLPGQGLNEQFF
TRBV9	-	TRBJ2-7	CASSVGDRSGEQYF
TRBV5-1	-	TRBJ2-2	CASSPTETGELFF
TRBV28	once	TRBJ1-5	CASTHRGSNQPQHF
TRBV6-5	-	TRBJ1-3	CASSIDGSSGNTIYF
TRBV11-1	-	TRBJ2-7	CASSSMTGPYEQYF
TRBV7-2	few	TRBJ1-6	CASRGGGAGLNSPLHF
TRBV19	few	TRBJ1-2	CASSSRDRGRSYGYTF